The 23 T cell receptor beta chains presented below share a single source sample, sequenced in a study of human T cells and chemical hapten exposure. The time point: patch test 3, about 24 weeks after DPC sensitization. Sample treatment: therapeutic diphenylcyclopropenone sensitization with weekly scalp DPC. TCRdb re-derived calls from the RACE reads in MiXCR, one entry per CDR3 protein. The sample lists about 120,000 distinct CDR3 sequences, around 11% seen once, with 2.4% in the top ten. The material sequenced was whole blood, taken in connection with sensitization to the hapten diphenylcyclopropenone (DPC). All receptors derive from a woman between 45 and 60 years old with alopecia areata. Some clones in this sample may be carry-over from other donors' samples.

The chain employs TRBV6-5 and TRBJ2-7, with D possibly called TRBD1 or TRBD2 (6 bases each). Germline CDR1 reads MNHEY; CDR2 reads SVGAGI. V was pared by 0 bases and J by 5 bases, with 14 bases between. The CDR3 has 15 amino acids. The CDR3 spells CASSYSIRGGNEQYF. The CDR3 coding sequence is TGTGCCAGCAGTTACTCGATCAGGGGAGGAAACGAGCAGTACTTC.

This clonotype was found many times. The chain employs TRBV29-1 and TRBJ1-1, with 9 bases fitting TRBD1. Trimming took 5 bases from V and 4 from J; bases not matched to a gene: 5. The germline gives CDR1 SQVTM, CDR2 ANQGSEA. The CDR3 runs 13 residues. CDR3 in amino acids: CSVQVGQGTEAFF. For the CDR3, the DNA is TGCAGCGTTCAGGTGGGACAGGGCACTGAAGCTTTCTTT.

This clonotype came up a few times. The chain is built from TRBV6-6 and TRBJ2-1; TRBD2 matches at 15 bases. Losses at the gene ends were 2 bases for V and 6 bases for J; bases not matched to a gene: 2. The CDR3 consists of 16 residues. In germline, CDR1 is MNHNY, CDR2 SVGAGI (reference sequence). The DNA for the CDR3 is TGTGCCAGCAGTTACGGGACTAGCGGGGGGCTCAATGAGCAGTTCTTC. Amino acids: CASSYGTSGGLNEQFF.

The V gene is TRBV6-2 or TRBV6-3, the J gene TRBJ1-1, with D unclear. Trimming removed 5 bases from V and 10 bases from J, with 20 bases in between. The length of the CDR3 is 14 residues. From germline, CDR1 is MNHEY and CDR2 SVGEGT. CDR3 nucleotide sequence: TGTGCCAGCAGTGCCGTCGGGGTCGCGATTGGAGCTTTCTTT. Its translation: CASSAVGVAIGAFF.

In its sample, this clonotype was seen many times. V gene TRBV7-3 combines with J gene TRBJ2-1; the match to TRBD2 covers 7 bases. Germline CDR1 and CDR2: SGHTA and FQGTGA. The CDR3 spans 15 residues. The J segment lost 5 bases and the V segment lost 2 bases, leaving 6 bases of the junction unmatched. The CDR3 loop reads CASSLGGGNHNEQFF. Here the CDR3 DNA reads TGTGCCAGCAGCTTAGGGGGGGGTAACCACAATGAGCAGTTCTTC. Full variable domain (rest looked up from reference TRBV7-3 and TRBJ2-1): GAGVSQTPSNKVTEKGKYVELRCDPISGHTALYWYRQSLGQGPEFLIYFQGTGAADDSGLPNDRFFAVRPEGSVSTLKIQRTERGDSAVYLCASSLGGGNHNEQFFGPGTRLTVL.

This clonotype was seen a few times. The chain combines TRBV14 with TRBJ2-3; 9 positions agree with TRBD2. The CDR3 is 16 amino acids. J gave up 2 bases and V 0 bases, and 3 bases lay outside the gene matches. The V gene's germline CDR1 is SGHDN and CDR2 FVKESK. The CDR3 coding sequence is TGTGCCAGCAGCCAAGACAGCGGGAGGATCACAGATACGCAGTATTTT. Its translation is CASSQDSGRITDTQYF.

This clonotype occurred many times. In DNA, the CDR3 is TGTGCCAGCAGCTTATTTGAGGAGACCCAGTACTTC. This codes for CASSLFEETQYF. V is TRBV7-9 and J is TRBJ2-5; D gene uncertain. Trimming shortened V by 2 bases and J by 5 bases, and 6 bases separated the two germline ends. Germline V CDR1 and CDR2: SEHNR, FQNEAQ (reference sequence). The CDR3 covers 12 residues.

The chain employs TRBV3-1 and TRBJ2-3, with 9 bases aligning to TRBD2. The germline CDR1 and CDR2 sequences are LGHDT and YNNKEL (reference sequence). V lost 0 bases to trimming and J lost 3 bases; unmatched junction nucleotides: 4. The length of the CDR3 is 16 residues. CDR3: CASSQDRLAGTDTQYF. For the CDR3, the DNA is TGTGCCAGCAGCCAAGATCGGCTAGCGGGGACAGATACGCAGTATTTT.

This clonotype was found a few times. The J gene is TRBJ1-5, the V gene TRBV7-2; D perhaps matches TRBD1 (6 bases). V gave up 2 bases and J gave up 6 bases, with 8 bases separating them. CDR1 and CDR2 from the germline V gene are SGHTA and FQGNSA. This CDR3 is built from 13 residues. CDR3 residues: CASSLTQGQPQHF. Written as DNA, the CDR3 is TGTGCCAGCAGCTTAACACAGGGTCAGCCCCAGCATTTT.

This clonotype was recorded at least ten times. This chain links TRBV7-2 with TRBJ1-1, with TRBD1 matching over 8 bases. V lost 5 bases and J lost 5; bases outside the gene matches: 7. CDR3 length: 14 amino acids. Germline loops: CDR1 SGHTA, CDR2 FQGNSA. CDR3 sequence reads: CASSTLDRATEAFF. The DNA of the CDR3 is TGTGCCAGCAGCACCTTGGACAGGGCGACTGAAGCTTTCTTT.

This chain connects TRBV12-3 or TRBV12-4 to TRBJ2-3; 9 bases are shared with TRBD2. Trimming at V came to 8 bases and at J to 8 bases, leaving 11 bases not matched to a gene. There are 14 residues in the CDR3. CDR3 loop: CASLQETSGPTQYF. The CDR3 DNA reads as TGTGCCAGCCTTCAAGAGACTAGCGGCCCTACGCAGTATTTT.

The rearrangement joins TRBV27 to TRBJ1-6, with 10 bases aligning to TRBD1. J was trimmed by 9 bases and V by 0 bases; bases with no gene match: 5. The germline CDR1 and CDR2 sequences are MNHEY and SMNVEV (reference sequence). The CDR3 covers 16 residues. The CDR3 is CASSLSGQGVGSPLHF. The CDR3 bases are TGTGCCAGCAGTTTATCCGGACAGGGGGTTGGTTCACCCCTCCACTTT.

The rearrangement uses TRBV6-5 and TRBJ1-1, with TRBD1 as a possible D gene (6 bases). Germline V CDR1 and CDR2: MNHEY, SVGAGI. This CDR3 contains 15 residues. V lost 8 bases to trimming and J lost 4 bases, with 20 bases between them. The CDR3 DNA reads as TGTGCCAGCTCTAGCCCCAGGGGAGGGGTCACTGAAGCTTTCTTT. It yields the protein CASSSPRGGVTEAFF.

This clonotype was observed many times. The J gene is TRBJ2-5, the V gene TRBV29-1; 13 bases map to TRBD2. The CDR3 has 14 amino acids. Germline V gives CDR1 SQVTM, CDR2 ANQGSEA. V gave up 4 bases and J gave up 7 bases; unmatched junction bases: 6. In DNA, the CDR3 is TGCAGCGTTGCGGGACTAGCGGGACCCAGGACCCAGTACTTC. Its protein product is CSVAGLAGPRTQYF.

This clonotype came up many times. This chain's CDR3 is CASSQDSTTNEKLFF. In DNA form, the CDR3 reads TGTGCCAGCTCTCAAGACAGCACAACTAATGAAAAACTGTTTTTT. The J gene is TRBJ1-4, the V gene TRBV18; tentatively, D is TRBD1 (5 bases). Per the germline V gene, CDR1 is KGHSH and CDR2 is LQKENI. Trimming shortened V by 6 bases and J by 0 bases, and 11 bases separated the two germline ends. This CDR3 is 15 amino acids long.

The chain links TRBV10-3 to TRBJ2-3; D remains unclear. The CDR3 totals 13 residues. Germline V gene sequence: CDR1 ENHRY, CDR2 SYGVKD. Trimming took off 1 base at V and 3 bases at J, with 5 bases between the two ends. This CDR3 is CAISELGTDTQYF. The CDR3 DNA is TGTGCCATCAGTGAGTTGGGGACAGATACGCAGTATTTT.

This chain links TRBV5-6 with TRBJ2-7; D unclear. V lost 5 bases to trimming and J lost 4 bases, with 16 bases between them. CDR1 is SGHDT, CDR2 YYEEEE, per germline. This CDR3 region has 14 residues. The CDR3 sequence is CASRVTGRGYEQYF. In DNA form, the CDR3 reads TGTGCCAGCAGGGTGACCGGCCGTGGATACGAGCAGTACTTC.

This clonotype was counted a few times. V gene TRBV27 combines with J gene TRBJ1-5; D might be TRBD1 (5 bases). CDR1 and CDR2 (germline): MNHEY, SMNVEV (reference sequence). This CDR3 spans 15 amino acids. The V and J ends lost 8 bases and 5 bases respectively, with 19 bases between them. In nucleotides, the CDR3 is TGTGCCAGCGGCAAATCAGGGCCAGCTTATCAGCCCCAGCATTTT. This gives the protein CASGKSGPAYQPQHF.

This clonotype was detected only a few times. The chain joins TRBV7-9 to TRBJ2-7; 10 bases map to TRBD2. The CDR3 is 18 amino acids. CDR1 and CDR2 (germline): SEHNR, FQNEAQ (reference sequence). J lost 4 bases, V lost 4 bases, and 16 bases had no gene match. The CDR3 DNA reads TGTGCCAGCAGCTCTTCTGTCCTCAGCCCGGGACTAGCGTACGAGCAGTACTTC. Translated: CASSSSVLSPGLAYEQYF. Drawing the rest from reference TRBV7-9 and TRBJ2-7, the complete variable domain is DTGVSQNPRHKITKRGQNVTFRCDPISEHNRLYWYRQTLGQGPEFLTYFQNEAQLEKSRLLSDRFSAERPKGSFSTLEIQRTEQGDSAMYLCASSSSVLSPGLAYEQYFGPGTRLTVT.

V and J are TRBV7-2 and TRBJ2-5; no definite D call. Germline CDR1 SGHTA, CDR2 FQGNSA. This CDR3 is 15 amino acids long. V was pared by 1 base and J by 1 base, with 10 bases between. CDR3 sequence reads: CASSLVDFSQETQYF. The CDR3 DNA follows: TGTGCCAGCAGCTTAGTTGACTTCTCCCAAGAGACCCAGTACTTC.

The chain carries TRBV7-9 and TRBJ2-3; D possibly uses TRBD1 or TRBD2 (5 bases each). Germline values: CDR1 SEHNR, CDR2 FQNEAQ (reference sequence). The CDR3 length is 16 residues. V gave up 3 bases and J gave up 3 bases, with 16 bases separating them. The CDR3 sequence is CASSFFGAGLTDTQYF. CDR3 DNA sequence: TGTGCCAGCAGCTTTTTCGGGGCAGGGTTAACAGATACGCAGTATTTT. The full variable domain, rest sourced from reference TRBV7-9 and TRBJ2-3, is DTGVSQNPRHKITKRGQNVTFRCDPISEHNRLYWYRQTLGQGPEFLTYFQNEAQLEKSRLLSDRFSAERPKGSFSTLEIQRTEQGDSAMYLCASSFFGAGLTDTQYFGPGTRLTVL.

J is TRBJ1-6 and V is TRBV20-1; D unresolved. The V gene lost 4 bases and the J gene lost 5 bases, with 12 bases spanning the gap. Germline V gene data show CDR1 as DFQATT and CDR2 as SNEGSKA (reference sequence). CDR3 length: 14 residues. In DNA, the CDR3 is TGCAGTGCTACGCACGGCGGGGATAATTCACCCCTCCACTTT. Its translation is CSATHGGDNSPLHF.

This clonotype was observed a few times. The V and J genes are TRBV15 and TRBJ1-1; D is unclear. Per germline, CDR1 LNHNV and CDR2 YYDKDF (reference sequence). This CDR3 spans 13 amino acids. Trimming left V 1 base short and J 5 bases short, with 8 bases between. CDR3 residues: CATSRVYGTEAFF. The DNA of the CDR3 is TGTGCCACCAGCAGAGTCTACGGTACTGAAGCTTTCTTT.